The 21 T cell receptor beta chains below were found in one sample sequenced in a study of CD8 T cells in ankylosing spondylitis. Study-wide results and limits: Ankylosing spondylitis blood appeared to carry a characteristic TCR beta motif of roughly eight highly homologous variants.

Their antigens remain unidentified. MiXCR, run by TCRdb on the 5' RACE reads, gives a single entry per CDR3 protein. The table lists roughly 470,000 distinct CDR3 sequences, 25% to 30% of them singletons. The source material was blood, either unsorted or a sorted T cell fraction (not recorded which). Receptors were obtained from a male donor with ankylosing spondylitis.

A few counts support this clonotype. The V and J genes are TRBV5-6 and TRBJ2-1, with 10 nucleotides matching TRBD2. The CDR3 length is 16 residues. Germline V gives CDR1 SGHDT, CDR2 YYEEEE. Trimming removed 1 base from V and 4 bases from J; junction bases left unmatched: 5. The CDR3 loop reads CASSLLSGRGYNEQFF. The CDR3 nucleotides read TGTGCCAGCAGCTTGCTGAGCGGGAGGGGGTACAATGAGCAGTTCTTC.

This clonotype was seen a handful of times. The CDR3 DNA follows: TGCAGTGCTAGAGTTGGGACAGGAAGCAATCAGCCCCAGCATTTT. This gives the protein CSARVGTGSNQPQHF. V gene TRBV20-1 combines with J gene TRBJ1-5, with TRBD1 matching over 8 bases. This CDR3 is built from 15 residues. Germline V CDR1 and CDR2: DFQATT, SNEGSKA (reference sequence). J lost 1 base, V lost 1 base, and 3 bases had no gene match.

This clonotype came up many times. The J gene is TRBJ1-6, the V gene TRBV20-1; 9 bases are a match to TRBD1. Trimming removed 6 bases from V and 10 bases from J; junction bases left unmatched: 10. Germline CDR1 and CDR2: DFQATT and SNEGSKA (reference sequence). The CDR3 extends over 14 amino acids. The CDR3 DNA reads as TGCAGTGCGTTGGGGGGACAGGGTCAGTCACCCCTCCACTTT. It codes for CSALGGQGQSPLHF.

Only a few counts were recorded for this clonotype. The chain's CDR3 is CATAPPGTANTGELFF. CDR3 sequence (DNA): TGTGCCACCGCCCCCCCCGGGACAGCGAACACCGGGGAGCTGTTTTTT. The gene calls are TRBV24-1 and TRBJ2-2, with 7 nucleotides matching TRBD1. This CDR3 has 16 amino acids. Germline V gene lookup returns CDR1 KGHDR and CDR2 SFDVKD. V lost 9 bases and J lost 0; bases outside the gene matches: 9.

This chain connects TRBV30 to TRBJ2-7, with D possibly being TRBD1 or TRBD2 (5 bases each). CDR3 length equals 13 residues. Trimming stripped 0 bases from V and 7 bases from J, with 13 bases between. Germline values: CDR1 GTSNPN, CDR2 SVGIG (reference sequence). The CDR3 DNA is TGTGCCTGGAGTGTAGGCCGGGACGGGGAGCAGTACGTC. Translation gives CAWSVGRDGEQYV.

This sequence joins TRBV7-2 and TRBJ2-1, with 13 bases identical to TRBD2. J gave up 9 bases and V 5 bases, and 7 bases lay outside the gene matches. The V gene's germline CDR1 is SGHTA and CDR2 FQGNSA. This CDR3 contains 15 residues. The CDR3 region is CASSPAGLAGVEQFF. CDR3 DNA sequence: TGTGCCAGCAGCCCAGCCGGACTAGCGGGAGTTGAGCAGTTCTTC.

This clonotype was recorded once. The chain is built from TRBV5-6 and TRBJ1-5; D gene unclear. This CDR3 region has 12 residues. V was trimmed by 4 bases and J by 7 bases, leaving 9 bases between them. Germline V gene sequence: CDR1 SGHDT, CDR2 YYEEEE. CDR3 amino acids: CASSLNGQPQHF. CDR3 nucleotide sequence: TGTGCCAGCAGCCTGAATGGGCAGCCCCAGCATTTT.

Here the CDR3 reads CASKRLAGGPYNEQFF. In nucleotides, the CDR3 is TGTGCCAGCAAAAGACTAGCGGGAGGTCCCTACAATGAGCAGTTCTTC. The V and J genes are TRBV6-1 and TRBJ2-1; 13 nucleotides agree with TRBD2. Germline V CDR1 and CDR2: MNHNS, SASEGT. The junction had 5 bases not matched to a gene; V was cut back by 7 bases and J by 2 bases. The CDR3 runs 16 residues.

The chain uses TRBV12-3 or TRBV12-4 and TRBJ1-2; 7 bases are shared with TRBD1. V shed 5 bases, J shed 2 bases, and the junction held 8 bases outside the gene matches. The CDR3 loop spans 15 amino acids. CDR3 protein: CASSNEGQLNYGYTF. In DNA form, the CDR3 reads TGTGCCAGCAGTAACGAGGGACAGCTCAACTATGGCTACACCTTC.

This clonotype was detected ten times or more. The chain uses TRBV5-1 and TRBJ2-1, with 8 positions matching TRBD2. The CDR3 contains 14 residues. V was clipped by 6 bases and J by 5 bases; unmatched bases: 7. CDR1 is SGHRS, CDR2 YFSETQ, per germline. This chain's CDR3 is CASKREIDDNEQFF. In DNA, the CDR3 is TGCGCCAGCAAGCGGGAGATTGACGACAATGAGCAGTTCTTC.

V and J are TRBV29-1 and TRBJ2-5, with D unclear. This CDR3 has 12 amino acids. Trimming pared 4 bases from V and 0 bases from J, leaving 6 bases between. CDR1 and CDR2 (germline): SQVTM, ANQGSEA. As DNA, the CDR3 is TGCAGCGTTGCTGAGCACCAAGAGACCCAGTACTTC. It specifies CSVAEHQETQYF.

In this sample, this clonotype turned up once. CDR3 sequence reads: CASSLYNAAGGFEAFF. The CDR3 DNA sequence: TGCGCCAGCAGCTTGTATAATGCGGCAGGGGGATTTGAAGCTTTCTTT. This chain connects TRBV5-1 to TRBJ1-1; 7 bases are a match to TRBD1. J lost 7 bases, V lost 1 base, and 13 bases had no gene match. Germline V gene lookup returns CDR1 SGHRS and CDR2 YFSETQ. The CDR3 totals 16 residues.

CDR3 in DNA: TGTGCCAGCAGTTTAACTAGTTGGAGCAATGAGCAGTTCTTC. This codes for CASSLTSWSNEQFF. The gene calls are TRBV12-3 or TRBV12-4 and TRBJ2-1; possibly TRBD2 for D (5 bases). Trimming removed 2 bases from V and 6 bases from J, with 11 bases in between. The CDR3 totals 14 residues.

This clonotype was picked up a small number of times. The chain is built from TRBV7-7 and TRBJ1-6; D unclear. With 4 bases removed from V and 6 bases from J, the gap between germline ends came to 7 bases. Germline V gene lookup returns CDR1 SSHAT and CDR2 FNYEAQ (reference sequence). CDR3 length: 13 amino acids. CDR3 bases: TGTGCCAGCAGCTATGACCGTAATTCACCCCTCCACTTT. It specifies CASSYDRNSPLHF.

This clonotype was seen a handful of times. The V call is TRBV7-2, the J call TRBJ2-3, with 14 bases fitting TRBD2. Germline V gene sequence: CDR1 SGHTA, CDR2 FQGNSA. The CDR3 is 17 amino acids. The V gene end was trimmed by 0 bases and the J gene end by 4 bases; junction bases not matched to a gene: 3. The CDR3 DNA follows: TGTGCCAGCAGCTTAGCCGGGACTAGCGGGAGTGCAGATACGCAGTATTTT. Residues: CASSLAGTSGSADTQYF.

This clonotype showed up just a few times. The gene calls are TRBV24-1 and TRBJ2-3; 8 nucleotides agree with TRBD2. The CDR3 length is 16 residues. Trimming at V came to 4 bases and at J to 2 bases, leaving 7 bases not matched to a gene. Germline V gene lookup returns CDR1 KGHDR and CDR2 SFDVKD. In DNA form, the CDR3 reads TGTGCCACCAGTGAGACCGGGACTAGTAACACAGATACGCAGTATTTT. Encoded protein: CATSETGTSNTDTQYF.

The rearrangement links TRBV5-1 to TRBJ2-1; 15 nucleotides line up with TRBD2. Germline CDR1 SGHRS, CDR2 YFSETQ. The length of the CDR3 is 15 residues. V was clipped by 6 bases and J by 8 bases; unmatched bases: 6. Here the CDR3 DNA reads TGCGCCAGCATCGGACTAGCGGGAGGGCCCGATGAGCAGTTCTTC. Translating gives CASIGLAGGPDEQFF. Full variable domain (remainder filled in from reference TRBV5-1 and TRBJ2-1): KAGVTQTPRYLIKTRGQQVTLSCSPISGHRSVSWYQQTPGQGLQFLFEYFSETQRNKGNFPGRFSGRQFSNSRSEMNVSTLELGDSALYLCASIGLAGGPDEQFFGPGTRLTVL.

In its sample, this clonotype was seen a few times. The rearrangement joins TRBV29-1 to TRBJ1-1; unclear D gene. Trimming removed 7 bases at V and 6 bases at J, with 15 bases between. The CDR3 is 12 amino acids. Germline CDR1 and CDR2: SQVTM and ANQGSEA. The CDR3 loop reads CSARLSRAEAFF. The CDR3 coding sequence is TGCAGCGCCCGACTCTCTAGGGCTGAAGCTTTCTTT.

This clonotype has just a few counts. This chain uses TRBV9 with TRBJ2-2; D possibly uses TRBD1 or TRBD2 (6 bases each). Between the trimmed V and J ends, which lost 0 bases and 6 bases, there was a span of 12 bases. Germline CDR1 SGDLS, CDR2 YYNGEE. CDR3 length equals 15 residues. Written as DNA, the CDR3 is TGTGCCAGCAGCGTAGGGGTTGGGGGGCCCGGGGAGCTGTTTTTT. Translated, it gives CASSVGVGGPGELFF.

The chain employs TRBV7-2 and TRBJ1-2; 7 bases line up with TRBD1. V dropped 4 bases and J dropped 7; count of bases not matched to a gene: 6. The V gene's germline CDR1 is SGHTA and CDR2 FQGNSA. There are 13 residues in the CDR3. The CDR3 loop is CASSSRQGFGYTF. The CDR3 DNA is TGTGCCAGCAGCTCGAGACAGGGTTTTGGCTACACCTTC. The full variable domain, with the rest looked up from reference TRBV7-2 and TRBJ1-2, is GAGVSQSPSNKVTEKGKDVELRCDPISGHTALYWYRQSLGQGLEFLIYFQGNSAPDKSGLPSDRFSAERTGGSVSTLTIQRTQQEDSAVYLCASSSRQGFGYTFGSGTRLTVV.

V is TRBV10-2 and J is TRBJ2-5; the match to TRBD2 covers 11 bases. The trim removed 8 bases at V and 1 base at J, leaving 0 bases unmatched. The CDR3 has 13 residues. Germline V gives CDR1 WSHSY, CDR2 SAAADI. As DNA, the CDR3 is TGCGCCAGCGGACTAGCGGGCCAAGAGACCCAGTACTTC. This translates into CASGLAGQETQYF.